This T cell receptor beta chain was obtained from a study of patients and donors after allogeneic stem cell transplantation. The germline gives CDR1 SEHNR, CDR2 FQNEAQ (reference sequence). CDR3 length equals 14 residues. The germline V and J ends were trimmed by 11 bases and 5 bases, with 21 bases remaining between them. From the RT-PCR reads, TCRdb called clonotypes with MiXCR, one entry per CDR3 protein. This repertoire shows 800,000 to 1,000,000 distinct CDR3 sequences, about a sixth found once; its top ten account for approximately 5.9%. The receptor's source is a human donor who was either an allogeneic HSCT recipient or a stem cell or donor lymphocyte infusion donor (not recorded which). It is not recorded whose cells these are; they may come from a transplant donor. The sample comprised blood, either unsorted or a sorted T cell fraction (not recorded which). The chain joins TRBV7-9 to TRBJ1-1; D is undetermined. The CDR3 coding sequence is TGTGCCCATCCACCCGAGCTGGGGTCAACTGAAGCTTTCTTT. This codes for CAHPPELGSTEAFF. The full variable domain, with the rest looked up from reference TRBV7-9 and TRBJ1-1, is DTGVSQNPRHKITKRGQNVTFRCDPISEHNRLYWYRQTLGQGPEFLTYFQNEAQLEKSRLLSDRFSAERPKGSFSTLEIQRTEQGDSAMYLCAHPPELGSTEAFFGQGTRLTVV.